This paragraph reports one T cell receptor (beta chain). These data originate in a study of cytomegalovirus exposure and HLA in healthy donors. Germline CDR1 and CDR2: LNHDA and SQIVND (reference sequence). After removal of 2 bases from V and 3 bases from J, the junction contained 7 bases not matched to a gene. This CDR3 contains 17 residues. The PCR used 60 Vbeta and 13 Jbeta primers. This table comes from immunoSEQ multiplex PCR, and its TCRdb copy is limited to in-frame clones, with some not included. The sample lists some 130,000 clones; 70% to 80% were seen once. The gene calls are TRBV19 and TRBJ1-5; 10 positions agree with TRBD1. Material: PBMCs. The receptor was derived from a middle-aged man in good health and CMV-seropositive. The CDR3 protein is CASSIRGDRGYNQPQHF. The CDR3 nucleotides read TGTGCCAGTAGTATAAGGGGGGACAGGGGCTACAATCAGCCCCAGCATTTT. Based on the CDR3 plus reference TRBV19 and TRBJ1-5, the full variable domain is DGGITQSPKYLFRKEGQNVTLSCEQNLNHDAMYWYRQDPGQGLRLIYYSQIVNDFQKGDIAEGYSVSREKKESFPLTVTSAQKNPTAFYLCASSIRGDRGYNQPQHFGDGTRLSIL.